This T cell receptor (beta chain) came from a study of early stage breast cancer tumors. Study in general: ER+/PR+/HER2- status applied to about 75% of the 16 invasive breast tumors. Among around twelve ER+/PR+/HER2- tumors, eight were ductal, four lobular. Findings and caveats of the study: Compared with adjacent normal breast tissue, tumors showed approximately 2.5-fold greater T cell density and higher clonality.

TCRdb keeps only in-frame clones here, not all; method: immunoSEQ multiplex PCR. The sample records 25,000 to 30,000 clones, roughly 86% being singletons. A note on this clone: Its antigen is currently unknown.

The CDR3 has 11 amino acids. The V end was cut by 5 bases, the J end by 10 bases, with 9 bases between. Germline V CDR1 and CDR2: SGHTA, FQGTGA. The sequence was collected from a person in their fifties with breast cancer. The sequenced sample consisted of blood. The V gene is TRBV7-3, the J gene TRBJ2-1; TRBD2 is a possible D gene (6 bases). DNA of the CDR3: TGTGCCAGCAGCCTCGCGGGGGAGCAGTTCTTC. Encoded protein: CASSLAGEQFF. The full variable domain, in which reference TRBV7-3 and TRBJ2-1 provide the parts outside the CDR3, is GAGVSQTPSNKVTEKGKYVELRCDPISGHTALYWYRQSLGQGPEFLIYFQGTGAADDSGLPNDRFFAVRPEGSVSTLKIQRTERGDSAVYLCASSLAGEQFFGPGTRLTVL.